Listed here are 18 T cell receptor beta chains from one sample, sequenced in a study of cytomegalovirus exposure and HLA in healthy donors. Amplification used 60 Vbeta primers and 13 Jbeta primers. This table comes from immunoSEQ multiplex PCR, and its TCRdb copy is limited to in-frame clones, with some not included. The table includes roughly 150,000 clones, roughly 67% detected once. Sequenced input: PBMCs. The receptor source for this set is a woman younger than 30 in good health and CMV-seropositive.

The chain combines TRBV6-5 with TRBJ2-7; TRBD1 is a possible D gene (6 bases). Trimming took off 6 bases at V and 0 bases at J, with 9 bases between the two ends. The germline gives CDR1 MNHEY, CDR2 SVGAGI. The CDR3 loop spans 13 amino acids. The CDR3, as DNA: TGTGCCAGCAGGGACAGAATCTCCTACGAGCAGTACTTC. This codes for CASRDRISYEQYF.

This clone appeared a single time. V and J are TRBV5-4 and TRBJ2-7; 11 positions match TRBD2. The CDR3 extends over 17 amino acids. The V and J ends lost 1 base and 1 base, in that order; junction bases with no gene match: 7. Per the germline V gene, CDR1 is SGHNT and CDR2 is YYREEE (reference sequence). The DNA for the CDR3 is TGTGCCAGCAGCTTGCCCGCTAGCGGGGGGCCTTCCTACGAGCAGTACTTC. Protein: CASSLPASGGPSYEQYF.

This chain joins TRBV7-9 and TRBJ2-7; perhaps TRBD1 as D (6 bases). The CDR3 runs 14 residues. Per germline, CDR1 SEHNR and CDR2 FQNEAQ (reference sequence). V dropped 4 bases and J dropped 2 bases, with 12 bases sitting between them. CDR3 bases: TGTGCCAGCAGCTCGGGGACAAACACCTACGAGCAGTACTTC. This translates into CASSSGTNTYEQYF.

The chain has TRBV7-9 and TRBJ2-5, with D uncertain. V lost 4 bases, J lost 5 bases, and 20 bases lay in between. Looked up from germline, CDR1 is SEHNR and CDR2 is FQNEAQ (reference sequence). This CDR3 region has 16 residues. The CDR3 region has the DNA TGTGCCAGCAGCTGGCTCCTGCAGCGCTCGAGGGAGACCCAGTACTTC. Amino acids: CASSWLLQRSRETQYF.

V gene TRBV9 combines with J gene TRBJ2-7, with 8 positions matching TRBD2. The junction had 6 bases not matched to a gene; V was cut back by 0 bases and J by 4 bases. Germline V gives CDR1 SGDLS, CDR2 YYNGEE. This CDR3 is 15 amino acids long. DNA of the CDR3: TGTGCCAGCAGCGTAGATCCAGCGGGGGCGTACGAGCAGTACTTC. It encodes CASSVDPAGAYEQYF.

The chain joins TRBV19 to TRBJ2-5, with 7 nucleotides matching TRBD1. CDR3 length: 14 amino acids. V was clipped by 6 bases and J by 3 bases; unmatched bases: 7. Germline V gene lookup returns CDR1 LNHDA and CDR2 SQIVND (reference sequence). CDR3 sequence (DNA): TGTGCCAGTAGGAAACCGGGACAGAAAGAGACCCAGTACTTC. Its protein is CASRKPGQKETQYF.

Of note for this clone: This specimen includes other DNA sequences encoding the same CDR3. The chain joins TRBV9 to TRBJ2-7, with 7 bases matching TRBD1. The ends lost 2 bases at V and 1 base at J; junction bases unmatched: 3. In germline, CDR1 is SGDLS, CDR2 YYNGEE. The CDR3 extends over 14 amino acids. The CDR3 sequence is CASSVGQVSYEQYF. DNA for the CDR3: TGTGCCAGCAGCGTTGGACAGGTATCCTACGAGCAGTACTTC.

The rearrangement links TRBV5-1 to TRBJ2-3, with 9 nucleotides matching TRBD1. The CDR3 consists of 16 residues. In germline, CDR1 is SGHRS, CDR2 YFSETQ. V lost 4 bases and J lost 0; bases outside the gene matches: 6. The CDR3, as DNA: TGCGCCAGCAGCCATCGACAGGGGGGAAGCACAGATACGCAGTATTTT. Translating gives CASSHRQGGSTDTQYF.

A few counts support this clone. The V and J genes are TRBV28 and TRBJ2-5, with TRBD1 identical over 8 bases. Trimming cost V 5 bases and J 5 bases; bases outside gene matches: 7. This CDR3 has 14 amino acids. Germline-derived CDR1 and CDR2 are MDHEN and SYDVKM. The CDR3 region has the DNA TGTGCCAGCAGTCTAGCAGGGGGCCCTGAGACCCAGTACTTC. Residues: CASSLAGGPETQYF.

The chain uses TRBV9 and TRBJ2-7, with a possible D match to TRBD1 (6 bases). The CDR3 consists of 14 residues. The germline CDR1 and CDR2 sequences are SGDLS and YYNGEE. Trimming shortened V by 4 bases and J by 1 base, and 12 bases separated the two germline ends. The CDR3 coding sequence is TGTGCCAGCAGCACATCCGGGACATCCTACGAGCAGTACTTC. This encodes CASSTSGTSYEQYF.

V and J are TRBV29-1 and TRBJ2-5, with a possible D match to TRBD2 (7 bases). CDR1 and CDR2 from the germline V gene are SQVTM and ANQGSEA. The CDR3 spans 13 residues. V dropped 4 bases and J dropped 5 bases, with 14 bases sitting between them. This chain's CDR3 is CSVGRGGEETQYF. For the CDR3, the DNA is TGCAGCGTTGGGAGGGGGGGGGAGGAGACCCAGTACTTC.

About this clone: At the DNA level, this CDR3 is encoded by other sequences in the same sample as well. The chain links TRBV6-5 to TRBJ1-2; 8 positions match TRBD1. Germline V CDR1 and CDR2: MNHEY, SVGAGI. Losses at the gene ends were 5 bases for V and 5 bases for J; bases not matched to a gene: 1. This CDR3 spans 12 amino acids. CDR3 sequence (DNA): TGTGCCAGCAGTAGACAGGGGTATGGCTACACCTTC. Its translation: CASSRQGYGYTF.

The chain carries TRBV11-2 and TRBJ2-5; D perhaps matches TRBD1 (6 bases). The V and J ends lost 1 base and 1 base respectively, with 10 bases between them. Germline-derived CDR1 and CDR2 are SGHAT and FQNNGV. This CDR3 comprises 15 residues. CDR3 loop: CASSLGRGPQETQYF. As DNA, the CDR3 is TGTGCCAGCAGCTTAGGCAGGGGCCCCCAAGAGACCCAGTACTTC.

The V and J genes are TRBV5-4 and TRBJ2-1, with TRBD2 identical over 8 bases. The CDR3 runs 13 residues. Germline loops: CDR1 SGHNT, CDR2 YYREEE (reference sequence). The V segment lost 5 bases and the J segment 13 bases; nucleotides outside the gene matches: 11. The CDR3 loop is CASSFTSGPSQFF. The CDR3 DNA reads as TGTGCCAGCAGTTTCACTAGCGGTCCCTCTCAGTTCTTC.

The chain combines TRBV11-3 with TRBJ2-2, with TRBD1 matching over 7 bases. The CDR3 is 17 residues long. J gave up 7 bases and V 4 bases, and 15 bases lay outside the gene matches. Germline V CDR1 and CDR2: SGHNT, YENEEA. In nucleotides, the CDR3 is TGTGCCAGCAGCTCACATAGAGGAACAGGGGCTGGCGGGGAGCTGTTTTTT. Amino acids: CASSSHRGTGAGGELFF.

The chain couples TRBV5-1 to TRBJ2-3; 10 bases map to TRBD2. The V gene end was trimmed by 0 bases and the J gene end by 4 bases; junction bases not matched to a gene: 5. Per the germline V gene, CDR1 is SGHRS and CDR2 is YFSETQ. This CDR3 spans 16 amino acids. The CDR3 region has the DNA TGCGCCAGCAGCTTGGATAGCGGGGGGAGTGCAGATACGCAGTATTTT. This sequence encodes CASSLDSGGSADTQYF.

There are a few counts of this clone. The chain carries TRBV2 and TRBJ1-6; D is unclear. The V end lost 2 bases, the J end lost 10 bases, and 6 bases lay between the germline ends. The CDR3 totals 12 residues. Germline CDR1 SNHLY, CDR2 FYNNEI. In DNA, the CDR3 is TGTGCCAGCAGTGAAATGAGCTCACCCCTCCACTTT. It is translated as CASSEMSSPLHF.

The chain is built from TRBV11-2 and TRBJ1-2, with 7 bases fitting TRBD1. V lost 5 bases, J lost 8 bases, and 11 bases stayed unmatched. The length of the CDR3 is 14 residues. CDR1 and CDR2 (germline): SGHAT, FQNNGV. The CDR3 DNA is TGTGCCAGCAGCGGCGGCCAGGGGGTCCCCGGCTACACCTTC. Translated: CASSGGQGVPGYTF.